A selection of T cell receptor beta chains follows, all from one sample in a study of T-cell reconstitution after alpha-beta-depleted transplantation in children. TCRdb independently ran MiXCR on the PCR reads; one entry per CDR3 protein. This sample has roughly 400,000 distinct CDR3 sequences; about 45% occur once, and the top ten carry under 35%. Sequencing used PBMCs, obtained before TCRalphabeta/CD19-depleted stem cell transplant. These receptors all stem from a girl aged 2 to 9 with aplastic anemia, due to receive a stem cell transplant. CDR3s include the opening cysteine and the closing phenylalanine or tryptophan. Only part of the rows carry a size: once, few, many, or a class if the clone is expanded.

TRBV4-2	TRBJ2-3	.	CASSPIGLAEDTQYF
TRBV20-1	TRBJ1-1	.	CSASVGGFTEAFF
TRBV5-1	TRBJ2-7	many	CASSPLPGLAGASYEQYF
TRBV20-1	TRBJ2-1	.	CSARPALLYNEQFF
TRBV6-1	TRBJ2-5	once	CASSEEGTQYF
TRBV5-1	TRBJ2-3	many	CASSLSLAPDTQYF
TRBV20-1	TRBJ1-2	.	CSARDVGVDGYTF
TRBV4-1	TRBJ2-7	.	CASSQDPWAEQYF
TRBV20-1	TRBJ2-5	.	CSALAGGLGETQYF
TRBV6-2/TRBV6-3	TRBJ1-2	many	CASSFGTGVFRGYTF
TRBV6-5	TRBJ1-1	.	CASSYVGPNTEAFF
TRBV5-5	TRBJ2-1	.	CASSFRAGGGSYNEQFF
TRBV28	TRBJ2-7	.	CASTGGQTRNEQYF
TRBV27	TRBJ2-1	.	CASSSFGANEQFF
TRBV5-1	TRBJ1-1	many	CASTVGVATEAFF
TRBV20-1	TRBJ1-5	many	CSASPDGNQPQHF
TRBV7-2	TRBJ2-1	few	CASSSRGLAASYNEQFF
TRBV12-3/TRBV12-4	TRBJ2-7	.	CASSPLRRPGDF
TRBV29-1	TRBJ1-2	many	CSVERGAGYGYTF
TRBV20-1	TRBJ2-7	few	CVAEGQGEGEQYF
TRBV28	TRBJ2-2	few	CATGRVTGELFF
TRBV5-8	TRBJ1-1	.	CASSADGYTEAFF
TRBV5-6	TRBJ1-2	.	CASSSTGVYGYTF
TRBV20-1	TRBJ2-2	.	CSAQSRIVVGTGELFF
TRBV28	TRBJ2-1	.	CASRRDSGLYNEQFF
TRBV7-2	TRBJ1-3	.	CASSPGTVISGNTIYF
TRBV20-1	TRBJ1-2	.	CSARPTGNYGYTF
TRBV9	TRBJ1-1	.	CASSVGGGTAEAFF
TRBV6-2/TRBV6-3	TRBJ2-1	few	CASSYSKVPGGLRNEQFF
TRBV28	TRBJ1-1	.	CASRDGPKYTEAFF
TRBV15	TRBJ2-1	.	CATSRDNPISVPWNEQFF
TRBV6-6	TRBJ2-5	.	CASSSQEAQYF
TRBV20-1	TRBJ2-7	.	CSAKPGSSYEQYF
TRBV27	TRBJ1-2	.	CASSLNINYGYTF
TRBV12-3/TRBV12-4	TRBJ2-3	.	CARPPSTDTQYF
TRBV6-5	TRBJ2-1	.	CASSYQQGGYNEQFF
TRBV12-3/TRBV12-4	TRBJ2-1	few	CASSLRRAGANEQFF
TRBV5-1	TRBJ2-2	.	CASSRNRDSTGELFF
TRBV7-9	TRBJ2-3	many	CASSYSSGRPDTQYF
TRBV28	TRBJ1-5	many	CASSPEGDINQPQHF
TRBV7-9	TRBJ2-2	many	CASSLNTQLFF
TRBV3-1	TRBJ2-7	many	CASSQDGQALYEQYF
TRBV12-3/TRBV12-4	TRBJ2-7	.	CASSFPSGNEQYF
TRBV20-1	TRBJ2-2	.	CSAGTSGSAGELFF
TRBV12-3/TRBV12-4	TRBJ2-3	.	CASSLSGLATDTQYF
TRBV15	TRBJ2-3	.	CATSRAGSTDTQYF
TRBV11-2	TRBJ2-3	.	CASSLVSSADTQYF
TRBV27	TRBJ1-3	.	CASSNAGGLSGNTIYF
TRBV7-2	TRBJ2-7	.	CASSLLGESHEQYF
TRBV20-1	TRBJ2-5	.	CSARRGTRRETQYF
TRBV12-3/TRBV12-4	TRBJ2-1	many	CASERPGLAGGEQFF